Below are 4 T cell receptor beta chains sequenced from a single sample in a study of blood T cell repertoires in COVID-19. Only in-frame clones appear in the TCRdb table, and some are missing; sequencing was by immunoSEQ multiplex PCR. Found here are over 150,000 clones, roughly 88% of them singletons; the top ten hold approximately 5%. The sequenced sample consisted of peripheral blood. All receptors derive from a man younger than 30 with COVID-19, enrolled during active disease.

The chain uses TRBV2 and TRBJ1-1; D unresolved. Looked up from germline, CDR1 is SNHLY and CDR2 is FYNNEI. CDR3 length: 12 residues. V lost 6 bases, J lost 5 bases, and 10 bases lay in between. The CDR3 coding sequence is TGTGCCAGCAGATCAACGGGGACTGAAGCTTTCTTT. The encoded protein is CASRSTGTEAFF.

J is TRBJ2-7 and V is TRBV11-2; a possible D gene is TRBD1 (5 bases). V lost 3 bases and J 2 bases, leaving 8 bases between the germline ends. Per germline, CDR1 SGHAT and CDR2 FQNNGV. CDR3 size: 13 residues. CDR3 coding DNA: TGTGCCAGCAGCTTGGGCAGGGCCTACGAGCAGTACTTC. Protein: CASSLGRAYEQYF.

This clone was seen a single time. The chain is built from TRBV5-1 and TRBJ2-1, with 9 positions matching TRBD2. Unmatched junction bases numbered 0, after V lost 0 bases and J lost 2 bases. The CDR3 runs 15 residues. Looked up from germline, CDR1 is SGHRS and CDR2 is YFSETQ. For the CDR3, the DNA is TGCGCCAGCAGCTTGGCTAGCGGGACCTACAATGAGCAGTTCTTC. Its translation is CASSLASGTYNEQFF. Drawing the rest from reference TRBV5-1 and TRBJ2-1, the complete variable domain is KAGVTQTPRYLIKTRGQQVTLSCSPISGHRSVSWYQQTPGQGLQFLFEYFSETQRNKGNFPGRFSGRQFSNSRSEMNVSTLELGDSALYLCASSLASGTYNEQFFGPGTRLTVL.

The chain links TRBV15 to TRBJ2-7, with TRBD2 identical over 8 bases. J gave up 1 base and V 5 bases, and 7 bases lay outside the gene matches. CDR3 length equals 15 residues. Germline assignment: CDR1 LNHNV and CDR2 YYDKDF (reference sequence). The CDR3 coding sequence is TGTGCCACCAGCCTCCAACGGGGGGGATCCTACGAGCAGTACTTC. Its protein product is CATSLQRGGSYEQYF.